Listed here are 26 T cell receptor beta chains from one sample, sequenced in a study of response to subunit inactivated influenza vaccine. TCRdb fed the RT-PCR reads into MiXCR, producing one record per CDR3 protein. Of 560,000 or so distinct CDR3 sequences listed, less than 10% were seen once; the top ten hold about an eighth. Sequencing was performed on PBMCs from blood, taken roughly 24 months after vaccination. These receptor sequences come from a man aged 50 to 69 who received an inactivated influenza vaccine.

The V gene is TRBV20-1, the J gene TRBJ2-1, with D maybe TRBD2 (5 bases). Trimming cost V 5 bases and J 8 bases, with 10 bases left between them. The CDR3 is 11 amino acids. The germline V gene encodes CDR1 DFQATT and CDR2 SNEGSKA (reference sequence). CDR3 nucleotide sequence: TGCAGTGCTCTCCCGAGGGATGAGCAGTTCTTC. The encoded protein is CSALPRDEQFF.

There are many counts of this clonotype. In DNA form, the CDR3 reads TGTGCCAGCAGTTACGATTTTGGTGGGGGCACTGAAGCTTTCTTT. Its protein product is CASSYDFGGGTEAFF. The chain joins TRBV6-5 to TRBJ1-1; weak D call: TRBD1 (5 bases). The CDR3 runs to 15 residues. Germline CDR1 is MNHEY and CDR2 is SVGAGI. V was pared by 2 bases and J by 4 bases, with 14 bases between.

This clonotype has a handful of counts. J is TRBJ2-3 and V is TRBV4-3; TRBD2 aligns across 7 bases. The CDR3 is made up of 14 amino acids. V gave up 5 bases and J gave up 5 bases; unmatched junction bases: 7. Germline V gives CDR1 LGHNA, CDR2 YSLEER. DNA of the CDR3: TGCGCCAGCAGCGTGGGACTATTCGTAGATACGCAGTATTTT. Translated, it gives CASSVGLFVDTQYF.

This clonotype was picked up many times. The rearrangement links TRBV4-1 to TRBJ2-7; 7 bases are shared with TRBD2. With 4 bases clipped from V and 2 bases from J, the junction kept 11 bases outside the gene matches. The germline V gene encodes CDR1 MGHRA and CDR2 YSYEKL. The CDR3 spans 16 residues. The CDR3 here is CASSPGGGTDAYEQYF. The CDR3 DNA reads as TGCGCCAGCAGCCCGGGGGGAGGAACGGATGCCTACGAGCAGTACTTC.

The V call is TRBV18, the J call TRBJ1-1; D uncertain. V lost 0 bases, J lost 0 bases, and 11 bases lay in between. This CDR3 is built from 16 residues. In germline, CDR1 is KGHSH, CDR2 LQKENI. The CDR3 loop reads CASSPPNQKVNTEAFF. The DNA of the CDR3 is TGTGCCAGCTCACCACCGAATCAGAAGGTGAACACTGAAGCTTTCTTT. The full variable domain, with the rest looked up from reference TRBV18 and TRBJ1-1, is NAGVMQNPRHLVRRRGQEARLRCSPMKGHSHVYWYRQLPEEGLKFMVYLQKENIIDESGMPKERFSAEFPKEGPSILRIQQVVRGDSAAYFCASSPPNQKVNTEAFFGQGTRLTVV.

This clonotype was detected many times. The chain combines TRBV20-1 with TRBJ2-7; D unresolved. The CDR3 extends over 12 amino acids. Germline V gene data show CDR1 as DFQATT and CDR2 as SNEGSKA (reference sequence). V was shortened by 3 bases and J by 1 base, with 7 bases between the two germline ends. CDR3 sequence reads: CSASDTSYEQYF. CDR3 sequence (DNA): TGCAGTGCTAGTGACACGTCCTACGAGCAGTACTTC.

For the CDR3, the DNA is TGTGCCAGCAGGTCGACTGATTTTAAAACCGGGGAGCTGTTTTTT. Translation gives CASRSTDFKTGELFF. This rearrangement joins TRBV2 to TRBJ2-2; D gene unclear. With 6 bases removed from V and 5 bases from J, the gap between germline ends came to 16 bases. The CDR3 contains 15 residues. Germline CDR1 reads SNHLY; CDR2 reads FYNNEI.

This clonotype turned up a few times. The V call is TRBV29-1, the J call TRBJ2-3; the match to TRBD1 covers 7 bases. The ends lost 7 bases at V and 2 bases at J; junction bases unmatched: 9. Germline V gene data show CDR1 as SQVTM and CDR2 as ANQGSEA. The CDR3 runs to 14 residues. This chain's CDR3 is CSESRDSDTDTQYF. The CDR3, as DNA: TGCAGCGAGAGCCGGGACAGCGACACAGATACGCAGTATTTT.

The sample holds a few counts of this clonotype. The rearrangement joins TRBV4-2 to TRBJ2-7, with D possibly TRBD2 on 5 matching bases. The V end was cut by 4 bases, the J end by 0 bases, with 13 bases between. This CDR3 contains 15 residues. Looked up from germline, CDR1 is LGHNA and CDR2 is YNFKEQ. The CDR3 loop reads CASSPPGVRSYEQYF. In nucleotides, the CDR3 is TGTGCCAGCAGCCCCCCCGGGGTCCGCTCCTACGAGCAGTACTTC.

The chain uses TRBV28 and TRBJ1-1, with D unclear. Trimming left V 2 bases short and J 1 base short, with 14 bases between. CDR1 and CDR2 from the germline V gene are MDHEN and SYDVKM. The CDR3 has 16 amino acids. The CDR3 is CASSLGPGGKNTEAFF. DNA for the CDR3: TGTGCCAGCAGTTTAGGCCCCGGAGGCAAGAACACTGAAGCTTTCTTT.

This clonotype was observed a few times. The chain uses TRBV20-1 and TRBJ2-7, with 7 bases matching TRBD1. This CDR3 spans 12 amino acids. V was clipped by 4 bases and J by 1 base; unmatched bases: 1. Germline-derived CDR1 and CDR2 are DFQATT and SNEGSKA (reference sequence). As DNA, the CDR3 is TGCAGTGCTAAACAGGGGTCCTACGAGCAGTACTTC. This translates into CSAKQGSYEQYF.

This clonotype was seen at least ten times. The rearrangement links TRBV7-9 to TRBJ2-3; D call uncertain. The CDR3 loop spans 12 amino acids. The V end was cut by 8 bases, the J end by 3 bases, with 9 bases between. Germline V gives CDR1 SEHNR, CDR2 FQNEAQ (reference sequence). In DNA, the CDR3 is TGTGCCAGCGGCACTTATACAGATACGCAGTATTTT. As protein: CASGTYTDTQYF.

The gene calls are TRBV5-4 and TRBJ2-3, with no clear D. This CDR3 spans 14 amino acids. Germline-derived CDR1 and CDR2 are SGHNT and YYREEE (reference sequence). With 0 bases removed from V and 0 bases from J, the gap between germline ends came to 5 bases. The CDR3 sequence is CASSLDPSTDTQYF. The CDR3 nucleotides are TGTGCCAGCAGCTTGGATCCTAGCACAGATACGCAGTATTTT.

This clonotype was found a few times. The V call is TRBV11-2, the J call TRBJ1-5; D is ambiguous. Germline V lookup: CDR1 SGHAT, CDR2 FQNNGV. The CDR3 runs to 13 residues. The germline V and J ends were trimmed by 3 bases and 3 bases, with 6 bases remaining between them. CDR3 in DNA: TGTGCCAGCAGCTTTCAAGACAATCAGCCCCAGCATTTT. Protein product: CASSFQDNQPQHF.

This clonotype has ten or more counts. CDR3 nucleotide sequence: TGTGCCAGCAGCCAGGGACAGAGCACAGATACGCAGTATTTT. Protein: CASSQGQSTDTQYF. This chain links TRBV7-9 with TRBJ2-3, with 7 bases that match TRBD1. The trim removed 5 bases at V and 0 bases at J, leaving 2 bases unmatched. The CDR3 runs 14 residues. Germline V gene lookup returns CDR1 SEHNR and CDR2 FQNEAQ (reference sequence).

The chain carries TRBV14 and TRBJ1-1; D might be TRBD1 (5 bases). The CDR3 length is 14 residues. The germline V gene encodes CDR1 SGHDN and CDR2 FVKESK. V was cut by 4 bases and J by 4 bases, with 13 bases left in between. The CDR3 loop reads CASSRQTLGTEAFF. In DNA, the CDR3 is TGTGCCAGCAGCCGACAGACTCTGGGCACTGAAGCTTTCTTT.

This clonotype turned up a few times. V is TRBV25-1 and J is TRBJ2-3; 13 nucleotides match TRBD2. V lost 8 bases and J lost 4; bases outside the gene matches: 6. The CDR3 contains 15 residues. The germline V gene has CDR1 MGHDK and CDR2 SYGVNS. Written as DNA, the CDR3 is TGTGCCAGCGGCCGACTAGCGGGAGGTGCAGATACGCAGTATTTT. Its translation is CASGRLAGGADTQYF.

This sequence joins TRBV29-1 and TRBJ2-7; 9 positions match TRBD1. The trim removed 4 bases at V and 2 bases at J, leaving 9 bases unmatched. This CDR3 region has 15 residues. Germline-derived CDR1 and CDR2 are SQVTM and ANQGSEA. CDR3 sequence (DNA): TGCAGCGTTGCCGGGACAGGGTCCGGCCCCTACGAGCAGTACTTC. It translates to CSVAGTGSGPYEQYF.

This clonotype has a count of ten or more. The rearrangement joins TRBV12-3 or TRBV12-4 to TRBJ2-5; 7 bases map to TRBD1. CDR3 size: 14 residues. V was pared by 3 bases and J by 2 bases, with 3 bases of the junction left unmatched. This CDR3 reads CASSFSTGQETQYF. CDR3 DNA sequence: TGTGCCAGCAGTTTCTCGACAGGGCAAGAGACCCAGTACTTC.

This clonotype was detected a few times. The CDR3 loop is CASRSYGRGSYEQYF. The CDR3 DNA is TGTGCCAGCAGGAGTTACGGGCGGGGTAGCTACGAGCAGTACTTC. The V call is TRBV6-2 or TRBV6-3, the J call TRBJ2-7; maybe TRBD2 (6 bases). V was shortened by 6 bases and J by 3 bases, with 18 bases between the two germline ends. CDR1 and CDR2 (germline): MNHEY, SVGEGT. This CDR3 region has 15 residues.

This clonotype was seen repeatedly, ten times or more. Written as DNA, the CDR3 is TGTGCCAGCAGCTCGGATGACAGAAGCAATCAGCCCCAGCATTTT. Protein product: CASSSDDRSNQPQHF. The chain has TRBV3-1 and TRBJ1-5; a possible D gene is TRBD1 (5 bases). The CDR3 extends over 15 amino acids. Germline CDR1 and CDR2: LGHDT and YNNKEL (reference sequence). Trimming removed 5 bases from V and 1 base from J, with 12 bases in between.

This clonotype was counted many times. The rearrangement uses TRBV5-1 and TRBJ1-2; D is unclear. Germline V lookup: CDR1 SGHRS, CDR2 YFSETQ. The CDR3 contains 14 residues. V lost 0 bases, J lost 1 base, and 7 bases lay in between. The CDR3 DNA is TGCGCCAGCAGCTTGGATCCCAATAACTATGGCTACACCTTC. Amino acids: CASSLDPNNYGYTF.

This clonotype was counted between two and nine times. V usage is TRBV29-1 and J usage is TRBJ2-1, with D unclear. Germline assignment: CDR1 SQVTM and CDR2 ANQGSEA. The V gene lost 6 bases and the J gene lost 0 bases, with 6 bases spanning the gap. The CDR3 is made up of 12 amino acids. CDR3 coding DNA: TGCAGCGTGGGGATCTCCTACAATGAGCAGTTCTTC. This translates into CSVGISYNEQFF.

The chain is built from TRBV10-2 and TRBJ2-1, with TRBD2 matching 10 bases. Germline CDR1 and CDR2: WSHSY and SAAADI. The CDR3 length is 16 residues. J was trimmed by 7 bases and V by 2 bases; bases with no gene match: 8. In nucleotides, the CDR3 is TGCGCCAGCAGTGAGCGGGTAGCGGGGGGTGGAAATGAGCAGTTCTTC. This translates into CASSERVAGGGNEQFF.

There are many counts of this clonotype. The chain joins TRBV7-9 to TRBJ2-7; D might be TRBD2 (6 bases). This CDR3 is built from 13 residues. The V gene's germline CDR1 is SEHNR and CDR2 FQNEAQ (reference sequence). Trimming took off 3 bases at V and 6 bases at J, with 12 bases between the two ends. CDR3 sequence: CASSFPGVLEQYF. Here the CDR3 DNA reads TGTGCCAGCAGCTTTCCGGGGGTACTCGAGCAGTACTTC. The full variable domain, rest sourced from reference TRBV7-9 and TRBJ2-7, is DTGVSQNPRHKITKRGQNVTFRCDPISEHNRLYWYRQTLGQGPEFLTYFQNEAQLEKSRLLSDRFSAERPKGSFSTLEIQRTEQGDSAMYLCASSFPGVLEQYFGPGTRLTVT.

This clonotype has just a few counts. The rearrangement links TRBV7-6 to TRBJ2-7, with 10 positions matching TRBD2. The CDR3 is 15 residues long. J was trimmed by 5 bases and V by 1 base; bases with no gene match: 5. In germline, CDR1 is SGHVS, CDR2 FNYEAQ. The CDR3 nucleotides read TGTGCCAGCAGCTTAGAAACCGGGACTAGCGACGAGCAGTACTTC. It is translated as CASSLETGTSDEQYF.